The 30 T cell receptor beta chains listed next were all sequenced from one sample in a study of read filtering for tumor transcriptome and immune sequencing (dated by TCRdb to the early 2020s). Sequencing instrument: Illumina HiSeq 4000. TCR libraries were built from about 420 ng RNA with the Immunoverse kit, using molecular barcoded adaptors covering alpha/delta and beta/gamma chains. TCRdb itself trimmed the public reads at Q25 with fastp, ran MiXCR and retained productive beta chains. Each entry merges the rows of one CDR3 protein and shows their most common DNA and genes. The sample table shows under 150,000 distinct CDR3 sequences, and roughly an eighth are seen once. Of the sample, more than 6.5% is held by the ten largest clones. Input material: a population of CD138-negative cells sorted from bone marrow. Sample cell subset or site, as interpreted from the label and publication: bone marrow mononuclear cells depleted of CD138+ plasma/myeloma cells by negative magnetic selection. The receptor set was obtained from a donor aged 40 or older with multiple myeloma.

This clonotype came up a few times. This chain uses TRBV7-3 with TRBJ2-7; no firm D call. Trimming shortened V by 0 bases and J by 5 bases, and 8 bases separated the two germline ends. Germline V gene sequence: CDR1 SGHTA, CDR2 FQGTGA. The CDR3 covers 13 residues. CDR3 nucleotide sequence: TGTGCCAGCAGCTTAACGGGATCCCACGAGCAGTACTTC. Amino acids: CASSLTGSHEQYF.

This clonotype was counted many times. The chain employs TRBV30 and TRBJ1-1; D gene uncertain. CDR3 length equals 12 residues. V was trimmed by 3 bases and J by 3 bases, leaving 8 bases between them. Germline V gene sequence: CDR1 GTSNPN, CDR2 SVGIG (reference sequence). CDR3 DNA: TGTGCCTGGAGAGAACAGTACACTGAAGCTTTCTTT. This encodes CAWREQYTEAFF. Full variable domain (missing parts from reference TRBV30 and TRBJ1-1): SQTIHQWPATLVQPVGSPLSLECTVEGTSNPNLYWYRQAAGRGLQLLFYSVGIGQISSEVPQNLSASRPQDRQFILSSKKLLLSDSGFYLCAWREQYTEAFFGQGTRLTVV.

There are a few counts of this clonotype. V gene TRBV7-6 combines with J gene TRBJ2-1, with no clear D. From germline, CDR1 is SGHVS and CDR2 FNYEAQ. CDR3 length: 11 residues. Trimming took 5 bases from V and 4 from J, leaving 3 bases between them. The CDR3: CASSNYNEQFF. CDR3 nucleotide sequence: TGTGCCAGCAGCAATTACAATGAGCAGTTCTTC.

This clonotype was observed at least ten times. The chain links TRBV12-3 or TRBV12-4 to TRBJ2-7; no reliable D call. V lost 5 bases, J lost 5 bases, and 19 bases lay in between. The CDR3 totals 15 residues. DNA for the CDR3: TGTGCCAGCAGTACCCCGGGCCCCCGCCCCCACGAGCAGTACTTC. This translates into CASSTPGPRPHEQYF.

This clonotype was seen at least ten times. The chain carries TRBV7-9 and TRBJ2-7; D might be TRBD1 (5 bases). CDR3 length: 13 amino acids. V was clipped by 4 bases and J by 2 bases, with 9 bases between them. Germline loops: CDR1 SEHNR, CDR2 FQNEAQ (reference sequence). In nucleotides, the CDR3 is TGTGCCAGCAGCTCCAGGGTTACCTACGAGCAGTACTTC. Its protein product is CASSSRVTYEQYF.

This clonotype was detected ten times or more. This sequence joins TRBV29-1 and TRBJ2-1, with D possibly matching TRBD1 (6 bases). V lost 1 base and J 3 bases, leaving 10 bases between the germline ends. The germline gives CDR1 SQVTM, CDR2 ANQGSEA. CDR3 length equals 14 residues. CDR3 protein: CSVEGTADYNEQFF. The CDR3 nucleotides read TGCAGCGTTGAAGGGACAGCGGACTACAATGAGCAGTTCTTC.

This clonotype was recorded many times. V is TRBV20-1 and J is TRBJ1-1; no reliable D call. The CDR3 is 14 residues long. The germline CDR1 and CDR2 sequences are DFQATT and SNEGSKA (reference sequence). Trimming stripped 3 bases from V and 6 bases from J, with 17 bases between. CDR3 protein: CSARKTSAPPEAFF. CDR3 coding DNA: TGCAGTGCTAGGAAGACATCCGCCCCTCCTGAAGCTTTCTTT.

Ten or more counts support this clonotype. The rearrangement uses TRBV10-3 and TRBJ2-5; D is possibly TRBD1 (5 bases). The CDR3 is 14 amino acids. The germline V gene has CDR1 ENHRY and CDR2 SYGVKD. Trimming shortened V by 2 bases and J by 3 bases, and 10 bases separated the two germline ends. The CDR3 spells CAISEGRVKETQYF. The CDR3 region has the DNA TGTGCCATCAGTGAGGGCAGGGTAAAAGAGACCCAGTACTTC.

This clonotype occurred a few times. The J gene is TRBJ2-4, the V gene TRBV19, with 7 bases aligning to TRBD2. Germline CDR1 LNHDA, CDR2 SQIVND (reference sequence). Trimming removed 5 bases from V and 2 bases from J; junction bases left unmatched: 9. The CDR3 extends over 16 amino acids. CDR3 amino acids: CASSPQAGSTKNIQYF. CDR3 DNA: TGTGCCAGTAGTCCTCAAGCGGGATCGACCAAAAACATTCAGTACTTC.

This clonotype was counted only a few times. The V call is TRBV3-1, the J call TRBJ2-3; D is possibly TRBD1 (6 bases). The germline V and J ends were trimmed by 1 base and 4 bases, with 12 bases remaining between them. CDR3 length: 15 amino acids. Germline V gene lookup returns CDR1 LGHDT and CDR2 YNNKEL (reference sequence). The CDR3 DNA follows: TGTGCCAGCAGCCAAGCCCCAGGGGTATCAGATACGCAGTATTTT. Its translation: CASSQAPGVSDTQYF.

This clonotype has at least ten counts. The chain has TRBV10-3 and TRBJ2-7; D not resolved. V lost 0 bases and J 4 bases, leaving 4 bases between the germline ends. This CDR3 is built from 12 residues. The germline V gene encodes CDR1 ENHRY and CDR2 SYGVKD. The CDR3 loop reads CAISESTYEQYF. As DNA, the CDR3 is TGTGCCATCAGTGAGTCTACATACGAGCAGTACTTC.

This clonotype appeared many times. This chain joins TRBV2 and TRBJ1-1; D may be TRBD1 (6 bases). In germline, CDR1 is SNHLY, CDR2 FYNNEI. Trimming removed 6 bases at V and 13 bases at J, with 15 bases between. The length of the CDR3 is 11 residues. Here the CDR3 DNA reads TGTGCCAGCAGACTACAGGGTGCAGATTTCTTT. Translated, it gives CASRLQGADFF. Using reference TRBV2 and TRBJ1-1 for the parts outside the CDR3, the full variable domain is EPEVTQTPSHQVTQMGQEVILRCVPISNHLYFYWYRQILGQKVEFLVSFYNNEISEKSEIFDDQFSVERPDGSNFTLKIRSTKLEDSAMYFCASRLQGADFFGQGTRLTVV.

This clonotype was found many times. The V call is TRBV2, the J call TRBJ2-5, with TRBD1 identical over 9 bases. In germline, CDR1 is SNHLY, CDR2 FYNNEI. This CDR3 is built from 16 residues. V was pared by 5 bases and J by 6 bases, with 13 bases of the junction left unmatched. The CDR3 region is CASSQPGQGFAKTQYF. CDR3 DNA: TGTGCCAGCAGTCAACCGGGACAGGGTTTTGCGAAGACCCAGTACTTC.

This clonotype was observed at least ten times. The gene calls are TRBV11-2 and TRBJ1-1; D call uncertain. This CDR3 comprises 12 residues. The germline V gene has CDR1 SGHAT and CDR2 FQNNGV. V was clipped by 6 bases and J by 10 bases, with 15 bases between them. The CDR3 DNA sequence: TGTGCCAGCAGTATAGGCGGGTTATTAGCTTTCTTT. Translation: CASSIGGLLAFF.

With respect to this clonotype: This may be a read error: a much more frequent sequence differs by one nucleotide. The chain uses TRBV11-1 and TRBJ2-6; D perhaps matches TRBD1 (6 bases). The CDR3 runs 15 residues. The germline gives CDR1 SGHAT, CDR2 FQDESV (reference sequence). As DNA, the CDR3 is TGTGCCTGCAGCCGGGACACCTCTGGGGCCAACGTCCTGACTTTC. It codes for CACSRDTSGANVLTF.

About this clonotype itself: A much larger clone sits a single nucleotide away, making a read error possible. The J gene is TRBJ1-2, the V gene TRBV5-1, with D maybe TRBD1 (5 bases). Trimming shortened V by 5 bases and J by 4 bases, and 15 bases separated the two germline ends. CDR1 SGHRS and CDR2 YFSETQ come from the germline V gene. The CDR3 has 14 residues. CDR3: CASRGGTYGYGYTF. As DNA, the CDR3 is TGCGCCAGCAGAGGTGGGACGTATGGCTATGGCTACACCTTC.

The sample holds many counts of this clonotype. The V and J genes are TRBV20-1 and TRBJ1-1; D not resolved. Deletions cut 0 bases from V and 5 bases from J, with 13 bases between. The CDR3 is 14 residues long. The germline CDR1 and CDR2 sequences are DFQATT and SNEGSKA (reference sequence). The CDR3 spells CSARDNPGRTEAFF. The CDR3 DNA is TGCAGTGCTAGAGATAACCCGGGAAGGACTGAAGCTTTCTTT.

This clonotype appeared a few times. V usage is TRBV12-5 and J usage is TRBJ1-1; 7 bases match TRBD1. The CDR3 has 16 residues. Germline V gene sequence: CDR1 LGHNT, CDR2 FRNRAP. V trimming: 0 bases; J trimming: 5 bases; junction bases outside the gene matches: 9. The CDR3 loop reads CASGLVLDRAGTEAFF. CDR3 bases: TGTGCTAGTGGTTTGGTCCTTGACAGGGCTGGGACTGAAGCTTTCTTT.

Many counts were recorded for this clonotype. The V and J genes are TRBV19 and TRBJ1-5; 7 nucleotides agree with TRBD1. After removal of 6 bases from V and 1 base from J, the junction contained 9 bases not matched to a gene. This CDR3 has 16 amino acids. Germline lookup yields CDR1 LNHDA and CDR2 SQIVND (reference sequence). CDR3 loop: CASRIRQGISNQPQHF. The CDR3 DNA is TGTGCCAGTAGGATTAGACAGGGTATAAGCAATCAGCCCCAGCATTTT. Full variable domain (outside the CDR3, taken from reference TRBV19 and TRBJ1-5): DGGITQSPKYLFRKEGQNVTLSCEQNLNHDAMYWYRQDPGQGLRLIYYSQIVNDFQKGDIAEGYSVSREKKESFPLTVTSAQKNPTAFYLCASRIRQGISNQPQHFGDGTRLSIL.

This clonotype was detected only a few times. The CDR3 does not close with the conserved phenylalanine or tryptophan, likely indicating a read error. The chain joins TRBV28 to TRBJ1-2; 7 bases agree with TRBD1. CDR3 length: 12 amino acids. Germline V gene lookup returns CDR1 MDHEN and CDR2 SYDVKM. Losses at the gene ends were 5 bases for V and 5 bases for J; bases not matched to a gene: 2. The CDR3 here is CASSQGGYGYTS. Here the CDR3 DNA reads TGTGCCAGCAGTCAGGGGGGGTATGGCTACACCTCC.

At least ten counts were recorded for this clonotype. This rearrangement joins TRBV21-1 to TRBJ1-1; the table's TRBD1 call for D was not verified on the DNA. TRBV21-1 is deemed a pseudogene. This CDR3 spans 11 amino acids. The CDR3 DNA follows: TGTGCCAGCAGGGCAGGGACTGAAGCTTTCTTT. It is translated as CASRAGTEAFF.

The rearrangement joins TRBV12-3 or TRBV12-4 to TRBJ1-3; possible D gene TRBD1, 5 bases. This CDR3 contains 15 residues. The CDR3 here is CASGGNGSSGNTIYF. CDR3 DNA sequence: TGTGCTAGTGGGGGGAACGGTTCCTCTGGAAACACCATATATTTT.

This clonotype was seen ten or more times. The chain combines TRBV24-1 with TRBJ2-4; the match to TRBD1 covers 8 bases. V shed 3 bases and J 4 bases; nucleotides not matched to a gene: 7. Per the germline V gene, CDR1 is KGHDR and CDR2 is SFDVKD. CDR3 length: 16 amino acids. Written as DNA, the CDR3 is TGTGCCACCAGTGATAGGAGGACAGGGATTAAAAACATTCAGTACTTC. Amino acid sequence: CATSDRRTGIKNIQYF.

In its sample, this clonotype was seen many times. The chain carries TRBV5-1 and TRBJ2-7, with unresolved D. Trimming took 3 bases from V and 5 from J, leaving 15 bases between them. Germline V gene sequence: CDR1 SGHRS, CDR2 YFSETQ. The CDR3 is made up of 14 amino acids. The CDR3 sequence is CASSYGGVGNEQYF. CDR3 nucleotide sequence: TGCGCCAGCAGCTACGGCGGCGTAGGGAACGAGCAGTACTTC.

The chain is built from TRBV13 and TRBJ2-7; D possibly corresponds to TRBD1 (6 bases). Between the trimmed V and J ends, which lost 3 bases and 3 bases, there was a span of 12 bases. From germline, CDR1 is PRHDT and CDR2 FYEKMQ (reference sequence). The CDR3 is 14 amino acids. The CDR3 region has the DNA TGTGCCAGCAGCTTTGTGGGACACGGCTACGAGCAGTACTTC. Translation: CASSFVGHGYEQYF.

This clonotype was observed at least ten times. This chain joins TRBV18 and TRBJ1-2, with 7 bases aligning to TRBD1. CDR3 length: 16 residues. Unmatched junction bases numbered 8, after V lost 0 bases and J lost 4 bases. The germline CDR1 and CDR2 sequences are KGHSH and LQKENI. CDR3 region: CASSPPELGGGYGYTF. The CDR3, as DNA: TGTGCCAGCTCACCACCGGAGTTAGGGGGCGGCTATGGCTACACCTTC.

In its sample, this clonotype was seen a few times. This sequence joins TRBV7-8 and TRBJ2-7, with unresolved D. The germline V gene encodes CDR1 SGHVS and CDR2 FQNEAQ. CDR3 length: 12 amino acids. The V end lost 6 bases, the J end lost 7 bases, and 13 bases lay between the germline ends. In nucleotides, the CDR3 is TGTGCCAGCAGTTCACTTAGTGGGGAGCAGTACTTC. Its translation is CASSSLSGEQYF.

The sample holds a few counts of this clonotype. This chain links TRBV12-3 or TRBV12-4 with TRBJ2-5, with D perhaps matching TRBD1 (5 bases). The V gene lost 5 bases and the J gene lost 0 bases, with 7 bases spanning the gap. This CDR3 is 13 amino acids long. The CDR3 spells CASSADNQETQYF. In DNA form, the CDR3 reads TGTGCCAGCAGTGCGGACAACCAAGAGACCCAGTACTTC.

As regards this clonotype: A much larger clone differs by one base, so this may be a read error. This rearrangement joins TRBV27 to TRBJ2-5; D might be TRBD1 (6 bases). Germline CDR1 is MNHEY and CDR2 is SMNVEV (reference sequence). There are 14 residues in the CDR3. Trimming took off 8 bases at V and 1 base at J, with 14 bases between the two ends. CDR3 amino acids: CASGHPGVQETQYF. CDR3 DNA sequence: TGTGCCAGCGGTCACCCAGGGGTCCAAGAGACCCAGTACTTC.

This clonotype was detected only a few times. It may be a read error: a sequence one base away is much more abundant. The CDR3 does not end in the conserved phenylalanine or tryptophan, so this is likely a read error. J is TRBJ2-1 and V is TRBV7-2, with D perhaps matching TRBD1 (5 bases). CDR1 is SGHTA, CDR2 FQGNSA, per germline. V lost 5 bases and J lost 4, with 12 bases in between. The CDR3 spans 14 residues. The CDR3 loop reads CASSLPDKYNEQFL. The CDR3 DNA reads TGTGCCAGCAGCCTCCCGGACAAGTACAATGAGCAGTTCCTC.